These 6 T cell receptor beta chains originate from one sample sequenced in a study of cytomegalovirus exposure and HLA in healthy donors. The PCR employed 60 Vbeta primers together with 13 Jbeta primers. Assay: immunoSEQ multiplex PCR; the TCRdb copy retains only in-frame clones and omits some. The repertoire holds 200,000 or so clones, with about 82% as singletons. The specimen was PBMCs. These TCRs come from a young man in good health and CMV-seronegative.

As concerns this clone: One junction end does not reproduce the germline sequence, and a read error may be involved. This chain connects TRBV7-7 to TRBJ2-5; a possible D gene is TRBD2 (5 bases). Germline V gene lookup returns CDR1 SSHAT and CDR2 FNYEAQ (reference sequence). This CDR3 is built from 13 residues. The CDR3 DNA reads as TGTGCTAGCAGCTTAGTCCGGGGTGAGACCCAGTACTTC. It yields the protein CASSLVRGETQYF.

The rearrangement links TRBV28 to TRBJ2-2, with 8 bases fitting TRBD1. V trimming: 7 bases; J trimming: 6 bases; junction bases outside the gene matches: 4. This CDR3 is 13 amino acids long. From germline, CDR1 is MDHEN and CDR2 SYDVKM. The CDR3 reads CASTRTGPGELFF. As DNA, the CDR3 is TGTGCCAGCACCAGGACAGGGCCCGGGGAGCTGTTTTTT.

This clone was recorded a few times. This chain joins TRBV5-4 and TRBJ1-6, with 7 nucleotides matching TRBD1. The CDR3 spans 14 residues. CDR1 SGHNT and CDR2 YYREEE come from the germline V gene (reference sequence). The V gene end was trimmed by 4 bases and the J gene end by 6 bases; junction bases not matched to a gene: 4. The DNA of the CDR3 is TGTGCCAGCAGCACGAGGGGGCTTAATTCACCCCTCCACTTT. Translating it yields CASSTRGLNSPLHF.

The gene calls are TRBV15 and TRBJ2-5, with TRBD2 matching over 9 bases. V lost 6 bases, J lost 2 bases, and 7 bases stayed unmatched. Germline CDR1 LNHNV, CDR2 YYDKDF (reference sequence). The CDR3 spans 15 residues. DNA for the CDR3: TGTGCCACCAGTGAAATAGCGGGGGATCAAGAGACCCAGTACTTC. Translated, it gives CATSEIAGDQETQYF.

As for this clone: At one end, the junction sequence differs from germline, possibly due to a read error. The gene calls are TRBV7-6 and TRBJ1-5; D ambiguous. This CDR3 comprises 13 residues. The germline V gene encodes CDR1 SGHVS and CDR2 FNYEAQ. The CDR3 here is CASSPERSQSQHF. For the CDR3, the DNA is TGTGCCAGCAGCCCCGAGCGTAGTCAGTCCCAGCATTTT.

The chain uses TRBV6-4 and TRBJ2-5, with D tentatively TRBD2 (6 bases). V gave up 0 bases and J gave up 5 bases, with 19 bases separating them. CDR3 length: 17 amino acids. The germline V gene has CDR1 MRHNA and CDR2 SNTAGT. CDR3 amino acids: CASSDSTNGLGRETQYF. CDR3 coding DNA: TGTGCCAGCAGTGACTCGACTAACGGGTTAGGGAGGGAGACCCAGTACTTC.